Included here is one T cell receptor (beta chain) sequence, with context. Its target is not known. These data come from a study of T cell responses to AZD1222 COVID-19 vaccine. Germline V gene sequence: CDR1 SNHLY, CDR2 FYNNEI. Between the trimmed V and J ends, which lost 3 bases and 2 bases, there was a span of 11 bases. There are 15 residues in the CDR3. Method: immunoSEQ multiplex PCR; TCRdb's copy keeps in-frame clones and lacks some. The sample has approximately 100,000 clones; roughly 87% are singletons. General study findings and limits: Vaccination with two AZD1222 doses was followed by a rise in Spike-specific TCR breadth and depth.

V and J are TRBV2 and TRBJ1-5; D unclear. Material: peripheral blood, obtained on day 0 of AZD1222 vaccination. The sequence was obtained from an adult in good health. This CDR3 reads CASSDEGFGNQPQHF. The CDR3 DNA sequence: TGTGCCAGCAGTGATGAAGGTTTTGGCAATCAGCCCCAGCATTTT.